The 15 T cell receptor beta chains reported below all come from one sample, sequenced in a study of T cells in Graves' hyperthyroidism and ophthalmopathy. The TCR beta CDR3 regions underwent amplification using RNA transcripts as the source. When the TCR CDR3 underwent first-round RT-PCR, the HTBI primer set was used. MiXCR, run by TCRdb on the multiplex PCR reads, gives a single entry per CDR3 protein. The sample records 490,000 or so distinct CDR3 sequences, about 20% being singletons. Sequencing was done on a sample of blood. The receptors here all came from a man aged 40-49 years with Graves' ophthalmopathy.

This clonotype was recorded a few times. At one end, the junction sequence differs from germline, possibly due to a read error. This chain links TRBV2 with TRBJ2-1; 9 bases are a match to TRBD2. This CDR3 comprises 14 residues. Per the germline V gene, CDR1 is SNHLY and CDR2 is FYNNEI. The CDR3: CASGEREAYNERFF. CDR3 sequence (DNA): TGTGCCAGCGGCGAGCGGGAGGCCTACAATGAGCGGTTCTTC.

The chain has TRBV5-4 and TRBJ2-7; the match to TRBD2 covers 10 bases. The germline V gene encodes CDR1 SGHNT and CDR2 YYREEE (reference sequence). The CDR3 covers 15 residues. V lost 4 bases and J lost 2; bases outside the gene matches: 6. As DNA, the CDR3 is TGTGCCAGCAGCCTCCCCGGGACTAGCGCCTACGAGCAGTACTTC. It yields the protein CASSLPGTSAYEQYF.

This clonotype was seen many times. The CDR3 nucleotides read TGTGCCAGCAGTCCCTCCAGGGGAGGAAGCACTGAAGCTTTCTTT. Translation: CASSPSRGGSTEAFF. The J gene is TRBJ1-1, the V gene TRBV6-1; D might be TRBD1 (6 bases). CDR3 length: 15 amino acids. CDR1 is MNHNS and CDR2 is SASEGT in the germline V gene. Trimming took 5 bases from V and 4 from J, leaving 17 bases between them.

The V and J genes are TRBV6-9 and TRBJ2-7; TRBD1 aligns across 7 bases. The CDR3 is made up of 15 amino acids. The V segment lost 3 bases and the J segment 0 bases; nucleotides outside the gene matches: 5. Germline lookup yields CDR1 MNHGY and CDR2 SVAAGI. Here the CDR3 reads CASSYLGDSSYEQYF. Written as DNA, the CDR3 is TGTGCCAGCAGTTACTTAGGGGACAGCTCCTACGAGCAGTACTTC.

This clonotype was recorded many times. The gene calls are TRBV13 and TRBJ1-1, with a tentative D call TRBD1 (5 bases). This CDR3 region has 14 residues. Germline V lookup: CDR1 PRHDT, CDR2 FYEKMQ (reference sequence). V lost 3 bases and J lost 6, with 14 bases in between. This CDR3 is CASSFPPRGAEAFF. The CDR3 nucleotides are TGTGCCAGCAGCTTCCCGCCCCGGGGGGCTGAAGCTTTCTTT.

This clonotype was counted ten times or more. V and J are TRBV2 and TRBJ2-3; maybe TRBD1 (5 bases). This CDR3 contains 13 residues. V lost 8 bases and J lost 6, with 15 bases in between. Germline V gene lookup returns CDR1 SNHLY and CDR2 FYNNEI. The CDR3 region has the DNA TGTGCCAGCTCCTTTTCCACAGGCGATACGCAGTATTTT. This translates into CASSFSTGDTQYF.

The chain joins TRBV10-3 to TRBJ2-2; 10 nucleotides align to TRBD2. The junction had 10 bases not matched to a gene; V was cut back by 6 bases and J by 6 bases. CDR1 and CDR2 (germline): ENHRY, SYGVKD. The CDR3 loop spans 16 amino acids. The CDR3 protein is CAISLARTSGAGELFF. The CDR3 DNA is TGTGCCATCAGCCTGGCCCGCACTAGCGGGGCCGGGGAGCTGTTTTTT.

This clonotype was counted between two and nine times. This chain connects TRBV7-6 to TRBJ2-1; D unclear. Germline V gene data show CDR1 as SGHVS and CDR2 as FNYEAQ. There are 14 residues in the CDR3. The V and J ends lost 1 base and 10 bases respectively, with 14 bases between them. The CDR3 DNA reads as TGTGCCAGCAGCTTAGAATTAATTAAGGGAGAGCAGTTCTTC. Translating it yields CASSLELIKGEQFF.

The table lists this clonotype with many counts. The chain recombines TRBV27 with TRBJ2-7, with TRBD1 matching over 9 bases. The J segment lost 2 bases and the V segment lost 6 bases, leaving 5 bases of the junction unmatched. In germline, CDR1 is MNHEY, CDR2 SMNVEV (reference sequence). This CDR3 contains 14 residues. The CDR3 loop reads CASSMGQGPYEQYF. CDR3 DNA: TGTGCCAGCAGCATGGGACAGGGTCCCTACGAGCAGTACTTC.

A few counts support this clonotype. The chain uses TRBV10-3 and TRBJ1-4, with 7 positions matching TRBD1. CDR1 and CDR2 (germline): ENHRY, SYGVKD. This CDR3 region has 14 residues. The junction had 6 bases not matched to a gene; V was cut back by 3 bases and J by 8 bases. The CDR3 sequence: CAISDRGRGEKLFF. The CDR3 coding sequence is TGTGCCATCAGTGACAGGGGGAGAGGCGAAAAACTGTTTTTT.

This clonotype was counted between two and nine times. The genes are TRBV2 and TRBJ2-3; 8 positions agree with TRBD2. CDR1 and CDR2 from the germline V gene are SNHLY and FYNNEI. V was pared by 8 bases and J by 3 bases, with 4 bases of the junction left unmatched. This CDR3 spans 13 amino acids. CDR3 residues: CASCTSGTDTQYF. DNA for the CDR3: TGTGCCAGCTGCACTAGCGGTACAGATACGCAGTATTTT.

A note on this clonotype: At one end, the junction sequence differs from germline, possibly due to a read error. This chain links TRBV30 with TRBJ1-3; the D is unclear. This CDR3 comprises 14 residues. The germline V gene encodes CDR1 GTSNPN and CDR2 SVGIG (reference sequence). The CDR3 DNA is TGTGCCTGGAGGGTTAGGGCTAATGGAAACACCATACATTTT. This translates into CAWRVRANGNTIHF.

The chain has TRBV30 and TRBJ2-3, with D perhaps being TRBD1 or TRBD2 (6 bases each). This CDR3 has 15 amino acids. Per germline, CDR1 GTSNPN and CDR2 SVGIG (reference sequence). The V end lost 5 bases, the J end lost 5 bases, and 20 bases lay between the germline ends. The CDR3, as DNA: TGTGCCTGGTCCTCGGGACCACAGGGAGGAGATACGCAGTATTTT. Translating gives CAWSSGPQGGDTQYF. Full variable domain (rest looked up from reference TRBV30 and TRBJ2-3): SQTIHQWPATLVQPVGSPLSLECTVEGTSNPNLYWYRQAAGRGLQLLFYSVGIGQISSEVPQNLSASRPQDRQFILSSKKLLLSDSGFYLCAWSSGPQGGDTQYFGPGTRLTVL.

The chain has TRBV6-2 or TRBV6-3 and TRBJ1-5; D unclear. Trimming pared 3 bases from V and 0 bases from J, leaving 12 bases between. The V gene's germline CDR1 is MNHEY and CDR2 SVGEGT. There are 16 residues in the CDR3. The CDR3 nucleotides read TGTGCCAGCAGTTATCTGCTCGGGTATAGCAATCAGCCCCAGCATTTT. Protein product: CASSYLLGYSNQPQHF.

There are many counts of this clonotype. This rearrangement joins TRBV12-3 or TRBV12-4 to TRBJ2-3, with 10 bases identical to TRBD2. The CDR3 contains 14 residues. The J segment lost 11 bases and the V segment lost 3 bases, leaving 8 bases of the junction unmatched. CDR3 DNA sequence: TGTGCCAGCAGTTTTTCGGCGAGCGGGAGGGAGCAGTATTTT. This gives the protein CASSFSASGREQYF.